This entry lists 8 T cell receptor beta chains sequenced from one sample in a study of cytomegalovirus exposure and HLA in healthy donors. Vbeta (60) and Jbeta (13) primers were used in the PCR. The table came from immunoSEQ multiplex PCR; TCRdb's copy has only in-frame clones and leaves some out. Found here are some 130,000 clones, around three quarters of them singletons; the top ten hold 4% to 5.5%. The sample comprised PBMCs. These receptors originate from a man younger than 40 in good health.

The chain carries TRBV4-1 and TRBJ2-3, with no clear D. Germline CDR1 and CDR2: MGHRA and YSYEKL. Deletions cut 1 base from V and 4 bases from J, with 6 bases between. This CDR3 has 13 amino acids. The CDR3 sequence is CASSQASPDTQYF. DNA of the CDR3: TGCGCCAGCAGCCAAGCTTCCCCAGATACGCAGTATTTT.

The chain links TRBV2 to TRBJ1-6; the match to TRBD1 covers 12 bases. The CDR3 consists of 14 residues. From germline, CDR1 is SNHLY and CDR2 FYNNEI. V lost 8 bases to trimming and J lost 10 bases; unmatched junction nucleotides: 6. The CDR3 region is CASGPGQGASPLHF. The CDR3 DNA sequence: TGTGCCAGCGGCCCGGGACAGGGGGCCTCACCCCTCCACTTT.

CDR3 nucleotide sequence: TGTGCCAGCAGTTACCTTGGACTAGCGGGAGCTAATGAGCAGTTCTTC. This codes for CASSYLGLAGANEQFF. This chain links TRBV6-5 with TRBJ2-1; 13 positions agree with TRBD2. Germline-derived CDR1 and CDR2 are MNHEY and SVGAGI. The CDR3 runs to 16 residues. Trimming took 2 bases from V and 7 from J; bases not matched to a gene: 5.

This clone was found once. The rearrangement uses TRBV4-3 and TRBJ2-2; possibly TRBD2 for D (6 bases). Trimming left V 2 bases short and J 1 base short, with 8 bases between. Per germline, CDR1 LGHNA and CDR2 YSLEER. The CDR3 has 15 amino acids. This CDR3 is CASSQSGLNTGELFF. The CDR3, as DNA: TGCGCCAGCAGCCAATCGGGACTGAACACCGGGGAGCTGTTTTTT.

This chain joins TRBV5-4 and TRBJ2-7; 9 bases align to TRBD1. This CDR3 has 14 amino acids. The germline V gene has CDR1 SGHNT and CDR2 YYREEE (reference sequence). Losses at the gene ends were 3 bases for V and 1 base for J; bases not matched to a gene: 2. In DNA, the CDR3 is TGTGCCAGCAGCTGGGGACAGGGATCCTACGAGCAGTACTTC. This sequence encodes CASSWGQGSYEQYF.

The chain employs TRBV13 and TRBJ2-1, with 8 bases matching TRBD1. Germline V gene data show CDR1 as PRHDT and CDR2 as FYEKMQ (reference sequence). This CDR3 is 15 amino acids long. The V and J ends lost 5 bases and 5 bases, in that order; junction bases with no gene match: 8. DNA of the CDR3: TGTGCCAGCAGCGCCGACAGGGGTGGTGACAATGAGCAGTTCTTC. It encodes CASSADRGGDNEQFF.

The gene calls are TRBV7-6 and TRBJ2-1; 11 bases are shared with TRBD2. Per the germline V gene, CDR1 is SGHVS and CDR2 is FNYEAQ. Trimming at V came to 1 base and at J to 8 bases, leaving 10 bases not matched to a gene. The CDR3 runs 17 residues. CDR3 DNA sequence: TGTGCCAGCAGCTTAGATTTGACTAGCGGGACGTCAGATGAGCAGTTCTTC. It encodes CASSLDLTSGTSDEQFF.

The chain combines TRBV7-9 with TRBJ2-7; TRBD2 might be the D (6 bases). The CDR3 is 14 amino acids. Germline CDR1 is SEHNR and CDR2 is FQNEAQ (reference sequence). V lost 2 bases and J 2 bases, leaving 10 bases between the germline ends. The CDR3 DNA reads TGTGCCAGCAGCTTATCGGGAGCCACCTACGAGCAGTACTTC. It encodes CASSLSGATYEQYF.